Following are 13 T cell receptor beta chains from one sample sequenced in a study of response to subunit inactivated influenza vaccine. TCRdb called the RT-PCR reads again in MiXCR, with one record for every CDR3 protein. The sample has about 570,000 distinct CDR3 sequences, about 11% seen once; the top ten hold approximately 9.9%. Separately, the same data were catalogued under a study of T cells expressing NK-cell markers. That report notes: As the method of synthesis, 5'RACE template switching with UMIs yielded TCR beta cDNA.

The input for sequencing was PBMCs from blood, taken on the day of vaccination. These receptors were taken from a man in his fifties who received an inactivated influenza vaccine.

The J gene is TRBJ1-2, the V gene TRBV25-1; D is undetermined. Deletions cut 0 bases from V and 2 bases from J, with 7 bases between. The CDR3 is 14 amino acids. In germline, CDR1 is MGHDK, CDR2 SYGVNS. CDR3 DNA: TGTGCCAGCAGTGAATATTACCAGAACTATGGCTACACCTTC. Translation gives CASSEYYQNYGYTF.

This chain joins TRBV20-1 and TRBJ2-1; TRBD1 matches 7 bases. CDR3 length equals 12 residues. Trimming took 7 bases from V and 5 from J; bases not matched to a gene: 5. Germline values: CDR1 DFQATT, CDR2 SNEGSKA (reference sequence). The CDR3 DNA reads TGCAGTGACATGCAGGGGGACAATGAGCAGTTCTTC. This codes for CSDMQGDNEQFF.

With respect to this clonotype: This may come from a read error, since a much larger clone is one base off. V is TRBV27 and J is TRBJ1-4; D is unclear. CDR1 is MNHEY and CDR2 is SMNVEV in the germline V gene (reference sequence). The CDR3 covers 13 residues. The chain's CDR3 is CASSPRIREILFF. In DNA, the CDR3 is TGTGCCAGCAGTCCCCGGATACGCGAAATACTGTTTTTT.

At least ten counts were recorded for this clonotype. The V gene is TRBV6-5, the J gene TRBJ2-3; D perhaps matches TRBD1 (6 bases). The V gene's germline CDR1 is MNHEY and CDR2 SVGAGI. The CDR3 runs 16 residues. V shed 0 bases and J shed 3 bases, with 13 bases lying between them. This CDR3 reads CASSYSSQGETDTQYF. The CDR3 nucleotides read TGTGCCAGCAGTTACTCGTCACAGGGTGAGACAGATACGCAGTATTTT.

This clonotype was seen a few times. This could be a read error, since a much larger clone is one nucleotide away. The chain joins TRBV29-1 to TRBJ2-5; the D is unclear. CDR1 and CDR2 from the germline V gene are SQVTM and ANQGSEA. This CDR3 comprises 12 residues. V was cut by 4 bases and J by 1 base, with 7 bases left in between. The CDR3 bases are TGCAGCGTTGTCTGGGGCCAAGAGACCCAGTACTTC. Translated: CSVVWGQETQYF.

Many counts were recorded for this clonotype. This sequence joins TRBV5-1 and TRBJ2-3; no reliable D call. The CDR3 is 16 residues long. Germline CDR1 is SGHRS and CDR2 is YFSETQ. V dropped 3 bases and J dropped 1 base, with 15 bases sitting between them. For the CDR3, the DNA is TGCGCCAGCAGCTCCGAGGTTGGCAGAGGCACAGATACGCAGTATTTT. It encodes CASSSEVGRGTDTQYF.

This clonotype came up a few times. The chain links TRBV9 to TRBJ1-4; 7 bases fit TRBD1. J lost 8 bases, V lost 0 bases, and 7 bases had no gene match. The CDR3 consists of 15 residues. Germline V lookup: CDR1 SGDLS, CDR2 YYNGEE. The CDR3 DNA reads TGTGCCAGCAGCGTAGAGCCAGGGGGAAACGAAAAACTGTTTTTT. It is translated as CASSVEPGGNEKLFF.

J is TRBJ2-5 and V is TRBV28; D not resolved. V was cut by 4 bases and J by 4 bases, with 13 bases left in between. Germline lookup yields CDR1 MDHEN and CDR2 SYDVKM. The CDR3 spans 14 residues. The CDR3 DNA sequence: TGTGCCAGCAGTTCAAAGGACCTCCCAGAGACCCAGTACTTC. It translates to CASSSKDLPETQYF.

This clonotype was detected only a few times. The chain links TRBV11-1 to TRBJ2-6, with D possibly TRBD2 on 6 matching bases. The germline V and J ends were trimmed by 5 bases and 0 bases, with 17 bases remaining between them. The CDR3 loop spans 18 amino acids. Germline-derived CDR1 and CDR2 are SGHAT and FQDESV (reference sequence). The CDR3 loop reads CASSIPARESSGANVLTF. CDR3 sequence (DNA): TGTGCCAGCAGCATCCCCGCGCGGGAAAGCTCTGGGGCCAACGTCCTGACTTTC.

As to this clonotype: Mismatch with germline at one junction end may stem from a read error. The chain has TRBV20-1 and TRBJ2-2, with D perhaps assigned TRBD1 or TRBD2 (5 bases each). The CDR3 covers 18 residues. Per the germline V gene, CDR1 is DFQATT and CDR2 is SNEGSKA (reference sequence). Here the CDR3 reads CSARPGTASVMGTGELYF. The DNA for the CDR3 is TGCAGTGCTAGACCGGGGACCGCCTCAGTTATGGGCACCGGGGAGCTGTATTTT.

Remarks on this clonotype: One end of the junction does not line up with germline, which may come from a read error. The V and J genes are TRBV11-2 and TRBJ2-1, with 14 nucleotides matching TRBD2. The germline CDR1 and CDR2 sequences are SGHAT and FQNNGV. The CDR3 totals 15 residues. This CDR3 is CASSPRTSGRHEQIF. The CDR3 DNA reads TGTGCCAGCAGCCCCCGGACTAGCGGGAGGCATGAGCAGATCTTC. Looking up the rest from reference TRBV11-2 and TRBJ2-1 gives the full variable domain: EAGVAQSPRYKIIEKRQSVAFWCNPISGHATLYWYQQILGQGPKLLIQFQNNGVVDDSQLPKDRFSAERLKGVDSTLKIQPAKLEDSAVYLCASSPRTSGRHEQIFGPGTRLTVL.

The rearrangement links TRBV11-1 to TRBJ2-7; D is unresolved. The V gene's germline CDR1 is SGHAT and CDR2 FQDESV (reference sequence). This CDR3 has 13 residues. The V end was cut by 7 bases, the J end by 6 bases, with 16 bases between. CDR3 nucleotides: TGTGCCAGCACCCCCGAGAGCAGAAGCGAGCAGTACTTC. Translation: CASTPESRSEQYF.

CDR3 protein: CSVQLPGLRRVIQYF. The CDR3 DNA sequence: TGCAGCGTCCAATTACCGGGACTGAGGAGAGTAATTCAGTACTTC. V and J are TRBV29-1 and TRBJ2-4, with D perhaps TRBD2 (6 bases). The germline gives CDR1 SQVTM, CDR2 ANQGSEA. V was clipped by 6 bases and J by 10 bases, with 25 bases between them. The CDR3 has 15 residues.